This TCR beta chain was sequenced for a study of blood T cell repertoires in COVID-19. Looking at the study overall: The United States, Italy and Spain were the sources of the acute and convalescent COVID-19 samples. Sources were T cells, B-cell-depleted T cells, or PBMCs; the material itself was cDNA or gDNA.

Germline V gene sequence: CDR1 LGHNA, CDR2 YSLEER. The CDR3 spans 13 residues. Trimming took off 5 bases at V and 6 bases at J, with 14 bases between the two ends. Per the original data handling: Amplifying reference gene primers gave estimates of nucleated cell counts. Sequencing used immunoSEQ multiplex PCR; TCRdb keeps in-frame clones, though not all of them. The DNA was the basis for D and trimming; V, J and clone size are from that table. This repertoire shows approximately 270,000 clones, around nine tenths found once; its top ten account for 3% to 3.5%. Specimen: peripheral blood. This TCR was sampled from a man aged 18 to 35 with active or convalescent COVID-19. This rearrangement joins TRBV4-3 to TRBJ2-7; TRBD2 is a possible D gene (7 bases). DNA of the CDR3: TGCGCCAGCAGCACGGGGGAGGGGGGCGAGCAGTACTTC. Its translation is CASSTGEGGEQYF.